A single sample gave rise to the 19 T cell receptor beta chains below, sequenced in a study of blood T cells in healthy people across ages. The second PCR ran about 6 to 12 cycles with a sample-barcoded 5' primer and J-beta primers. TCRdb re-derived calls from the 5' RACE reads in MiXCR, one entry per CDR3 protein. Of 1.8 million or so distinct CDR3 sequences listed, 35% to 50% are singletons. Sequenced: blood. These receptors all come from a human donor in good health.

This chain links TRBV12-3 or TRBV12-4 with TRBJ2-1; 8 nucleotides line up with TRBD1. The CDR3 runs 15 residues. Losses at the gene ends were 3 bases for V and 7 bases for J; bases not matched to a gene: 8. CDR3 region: CASSFFTGGSNEQFF. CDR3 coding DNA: TGTGCCAGCAGTTTTTTCACAGGGGGTTCGAATGAGCAGTTCTTC.

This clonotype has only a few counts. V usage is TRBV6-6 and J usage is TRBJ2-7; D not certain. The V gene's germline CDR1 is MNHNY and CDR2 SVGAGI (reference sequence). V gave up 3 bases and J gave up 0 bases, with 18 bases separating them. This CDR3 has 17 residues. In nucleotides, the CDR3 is TGTGCCAGCAGTTATGGGTCGATGCCTCCGGGCTCCTACGAGCAGTACTTC. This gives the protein CASSYGSMPPGSYEQYF.

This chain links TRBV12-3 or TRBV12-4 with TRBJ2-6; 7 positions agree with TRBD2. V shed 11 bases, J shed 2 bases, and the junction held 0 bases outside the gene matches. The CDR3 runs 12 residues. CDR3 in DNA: TGTGCCGGGGGGGCTGGGGCCAACGTCCTGACTTTC. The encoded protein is CAGGAGANVLTF.

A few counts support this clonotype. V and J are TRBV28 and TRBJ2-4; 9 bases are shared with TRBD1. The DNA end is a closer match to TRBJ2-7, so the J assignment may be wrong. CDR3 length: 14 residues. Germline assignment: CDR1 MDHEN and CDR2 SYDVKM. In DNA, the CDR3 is TGTGCCAGCACACGGGACAGGGTTAGTACCGAGCAGTACTTC. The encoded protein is CASTRDRVSTEQYF.

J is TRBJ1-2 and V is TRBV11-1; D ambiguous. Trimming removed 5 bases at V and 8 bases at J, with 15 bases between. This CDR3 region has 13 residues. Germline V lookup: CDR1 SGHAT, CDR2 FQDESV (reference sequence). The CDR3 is CASSLGEGQGYTF. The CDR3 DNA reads TGTGCCAGCAGCCTCGGAGAGGGCCAGGGCTACACCTTC.

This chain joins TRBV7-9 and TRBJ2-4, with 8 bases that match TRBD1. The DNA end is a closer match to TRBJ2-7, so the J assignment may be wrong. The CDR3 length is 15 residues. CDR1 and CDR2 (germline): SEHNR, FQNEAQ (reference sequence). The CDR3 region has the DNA TGTGCCAGCAGCGCCCAACAGGGGGTAGAATACGAGCAGTACTTC. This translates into CASSAQQGVEYEQYF.

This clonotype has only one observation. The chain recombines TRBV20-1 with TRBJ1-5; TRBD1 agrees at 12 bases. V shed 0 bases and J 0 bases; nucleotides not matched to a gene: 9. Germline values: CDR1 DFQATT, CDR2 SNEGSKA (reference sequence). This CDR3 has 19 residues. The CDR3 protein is CSARERGQGASNSNQPQHF. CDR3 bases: TGCAGTGCTAGAGAGCGGGGACAGGGGGCCTCAAATAGCAATCAGCCCCAGCATTTT.

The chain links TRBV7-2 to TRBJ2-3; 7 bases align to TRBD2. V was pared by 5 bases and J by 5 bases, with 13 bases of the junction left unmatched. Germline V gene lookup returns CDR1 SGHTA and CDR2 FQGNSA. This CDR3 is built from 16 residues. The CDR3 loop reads CASSPYSRGTLDTQYF. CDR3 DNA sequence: TGTGCCAGCAGCCCCTACTCGCGGGGGACGTTAGATACGCAGTATTTT.

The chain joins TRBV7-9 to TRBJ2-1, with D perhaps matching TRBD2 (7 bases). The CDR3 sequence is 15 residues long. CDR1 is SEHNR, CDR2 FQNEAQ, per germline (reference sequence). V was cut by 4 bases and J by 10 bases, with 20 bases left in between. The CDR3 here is CASSYDGGQYREQFF. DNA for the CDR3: TGTGCCAGCAGCTATGACGGGGGGCAGTACAGGGAGCAGTTCTTC.

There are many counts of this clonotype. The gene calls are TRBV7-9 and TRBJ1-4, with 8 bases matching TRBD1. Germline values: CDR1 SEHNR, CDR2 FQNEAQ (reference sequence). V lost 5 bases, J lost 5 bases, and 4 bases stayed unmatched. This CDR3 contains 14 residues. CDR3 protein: CASSRDRGNEKLFF. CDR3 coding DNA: TGTGCCAGCAGCCGAGACAGGGGCAATGAAAAACTGTTTTTT.

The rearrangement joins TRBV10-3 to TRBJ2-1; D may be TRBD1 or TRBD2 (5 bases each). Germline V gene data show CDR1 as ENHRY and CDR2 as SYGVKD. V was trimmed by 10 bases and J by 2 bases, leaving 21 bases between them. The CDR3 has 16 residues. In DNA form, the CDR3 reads TGTGCCACCTACCCCCCGGGGCAGTCGACCTACAATGAGCAGTTCTTC. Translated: CATYPPGQSTYNEQFF.

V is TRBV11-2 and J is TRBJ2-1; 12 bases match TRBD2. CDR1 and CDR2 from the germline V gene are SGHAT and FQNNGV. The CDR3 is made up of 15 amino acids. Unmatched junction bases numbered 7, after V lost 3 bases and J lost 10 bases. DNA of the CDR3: TGTGCCAGCAGCTTCCTACTAGCGGGGGGCCGGGAGCAGTTCTTC. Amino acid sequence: CASSFLLAGGREQFF.

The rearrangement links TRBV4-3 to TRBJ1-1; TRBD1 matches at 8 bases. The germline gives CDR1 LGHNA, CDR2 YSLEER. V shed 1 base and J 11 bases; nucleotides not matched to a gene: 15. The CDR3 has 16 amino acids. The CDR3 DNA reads TGCGCCAGCAGCCAAGCCCCGACCGGGACAGGCGAAAGGGCTTTCTTT. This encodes CASSQAPTGTGERAFF.

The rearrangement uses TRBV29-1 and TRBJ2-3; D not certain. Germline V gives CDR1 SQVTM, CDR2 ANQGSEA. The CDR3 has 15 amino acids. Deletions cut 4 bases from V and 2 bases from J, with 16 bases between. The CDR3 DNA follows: TGCAGCGTTGTGTTTTTTAGGTTCAACACAGATACGCAGTATTTT. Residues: CSVVFFRFNTDTQYF.

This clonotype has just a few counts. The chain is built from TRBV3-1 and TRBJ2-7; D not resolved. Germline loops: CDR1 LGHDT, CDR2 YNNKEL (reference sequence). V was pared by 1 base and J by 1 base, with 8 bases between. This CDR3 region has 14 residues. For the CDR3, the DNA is TGTGCCAGCAGCCAAGGCGGCTTATCCTACGAGCAGTACTTC. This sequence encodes CASSQGGLSYEQYF.

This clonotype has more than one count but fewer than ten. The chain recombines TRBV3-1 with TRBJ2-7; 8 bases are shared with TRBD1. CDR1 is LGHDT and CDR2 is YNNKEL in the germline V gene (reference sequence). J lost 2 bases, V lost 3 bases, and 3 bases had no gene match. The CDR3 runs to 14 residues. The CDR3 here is CASSQGQEPYEQYF. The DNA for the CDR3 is TGTGCCAGCAGCCAGGGACAGGAACCCTACGAGCAGTACTTC.

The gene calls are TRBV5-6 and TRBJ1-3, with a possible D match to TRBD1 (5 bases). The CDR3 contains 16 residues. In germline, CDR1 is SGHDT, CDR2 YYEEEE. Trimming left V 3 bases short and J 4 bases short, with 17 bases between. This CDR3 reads CASSYGDFTVGNTIYF. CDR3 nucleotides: TGTGCCAGCAGCTACGGGGACTTCACGGTGGGAAACACCATATATTTT.

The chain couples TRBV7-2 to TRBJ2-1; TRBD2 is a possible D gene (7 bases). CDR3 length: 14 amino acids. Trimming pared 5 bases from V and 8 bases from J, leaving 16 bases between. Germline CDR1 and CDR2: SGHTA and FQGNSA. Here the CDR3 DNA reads TGTGCCAGCAGCATCGTGGTGGGGGGGCATGAGCAGTTCTTC. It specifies CASSIVVGGHEQFF.

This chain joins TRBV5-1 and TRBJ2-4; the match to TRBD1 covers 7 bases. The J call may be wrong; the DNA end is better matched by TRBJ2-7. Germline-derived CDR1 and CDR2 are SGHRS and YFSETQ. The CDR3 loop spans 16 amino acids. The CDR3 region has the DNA TGCGCCAGCAGCTTCGAACCCGACAGGGCTACCTACGAGCAGTACTTC. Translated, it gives CASSFEPDRATYEQYF.